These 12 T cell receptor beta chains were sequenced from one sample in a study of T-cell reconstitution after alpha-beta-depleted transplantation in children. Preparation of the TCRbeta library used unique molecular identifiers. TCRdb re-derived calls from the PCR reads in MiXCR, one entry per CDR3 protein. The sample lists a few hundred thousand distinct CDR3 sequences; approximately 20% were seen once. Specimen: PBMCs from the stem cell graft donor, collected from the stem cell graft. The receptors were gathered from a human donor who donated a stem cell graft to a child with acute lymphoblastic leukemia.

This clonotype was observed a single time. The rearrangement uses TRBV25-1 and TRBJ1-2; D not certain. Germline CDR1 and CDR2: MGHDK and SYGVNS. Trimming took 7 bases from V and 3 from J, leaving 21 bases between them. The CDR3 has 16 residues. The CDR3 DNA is TGTGCCAGCACCCAACGCGGCACACCCCGGGACTATGGCTACACCTTC. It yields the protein CASTQRGTPRDYGYTF.

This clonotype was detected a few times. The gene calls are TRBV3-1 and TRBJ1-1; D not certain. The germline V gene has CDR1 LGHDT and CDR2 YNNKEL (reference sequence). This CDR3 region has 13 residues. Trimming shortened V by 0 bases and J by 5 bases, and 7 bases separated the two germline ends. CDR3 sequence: CASSQDSGTEAFF. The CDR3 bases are TGTGCCAGCAGCCAAGACTCTGGGACTGAAGCTTTCTTT.

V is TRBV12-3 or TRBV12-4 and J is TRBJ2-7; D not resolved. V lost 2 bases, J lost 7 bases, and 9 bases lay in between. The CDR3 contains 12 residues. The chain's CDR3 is CASSLWAREQYF. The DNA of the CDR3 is TGTGCCAGCAGTTTATGGGCGAGGGAGCAGTACTTC.

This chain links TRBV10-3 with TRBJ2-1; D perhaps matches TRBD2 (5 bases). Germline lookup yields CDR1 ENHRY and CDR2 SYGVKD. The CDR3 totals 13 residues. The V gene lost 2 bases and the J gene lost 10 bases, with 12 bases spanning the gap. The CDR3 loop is CAISEGSWEEQFF. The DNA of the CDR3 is TGTGCCATCAGTGAGGGGTCCTGGGAGGAGCAGTTCTTC.

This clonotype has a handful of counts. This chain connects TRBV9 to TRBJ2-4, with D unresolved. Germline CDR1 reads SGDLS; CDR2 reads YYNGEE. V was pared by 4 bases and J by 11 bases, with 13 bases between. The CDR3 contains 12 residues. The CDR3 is CASSTGTLVQYF. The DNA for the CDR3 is TGTGCCAGCAGCACCGGTACTCTCGTTCAGTACTTC.

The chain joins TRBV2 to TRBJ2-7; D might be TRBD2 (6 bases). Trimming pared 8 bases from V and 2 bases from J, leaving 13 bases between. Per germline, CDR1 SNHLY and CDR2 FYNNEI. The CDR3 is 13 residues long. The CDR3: CASRRASAYEQYF. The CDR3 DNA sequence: TGTGCCAGCCGACGTGCTAGCGCCTACGAGCAGTACTTC. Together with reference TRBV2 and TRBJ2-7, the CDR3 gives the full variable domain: EPEVTQTPSHQVTQMGQEVILRCVPISNHLYFYWYRQILGQKVEFLVSFYNNEISEKSEIFDDQFSVERPDGSNFTLKIRSTKLEDSAMYFCASRRASAYEQYFGPGTRLTVT.

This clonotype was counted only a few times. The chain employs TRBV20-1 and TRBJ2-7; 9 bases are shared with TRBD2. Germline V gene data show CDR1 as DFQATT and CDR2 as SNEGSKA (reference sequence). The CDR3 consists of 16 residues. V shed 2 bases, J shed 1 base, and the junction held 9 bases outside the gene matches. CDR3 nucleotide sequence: TGCAGTGCTAGATCGCACACGGCGGGAGGGTCCTACGAGCAGTACTTC. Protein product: CSARSHTAGGSYEQYF.

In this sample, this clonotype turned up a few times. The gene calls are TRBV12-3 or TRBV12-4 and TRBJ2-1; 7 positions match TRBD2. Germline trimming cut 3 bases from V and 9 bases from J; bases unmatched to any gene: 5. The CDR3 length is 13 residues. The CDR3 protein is CASSLGGVGEQFF. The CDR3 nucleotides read TGTGCCAGCAGTTTGGGGGGGGTCGGTGAGCAGTTCTTC.

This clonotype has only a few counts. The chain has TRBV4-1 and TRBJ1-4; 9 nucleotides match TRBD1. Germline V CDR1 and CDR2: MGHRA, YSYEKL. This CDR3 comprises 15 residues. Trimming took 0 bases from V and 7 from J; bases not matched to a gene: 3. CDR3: CASSQEGTGREKLFF. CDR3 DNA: TGCGCCAGCAGCCAAGAAGGGACAGGGCGTGAAAAACTGTTTTTT.

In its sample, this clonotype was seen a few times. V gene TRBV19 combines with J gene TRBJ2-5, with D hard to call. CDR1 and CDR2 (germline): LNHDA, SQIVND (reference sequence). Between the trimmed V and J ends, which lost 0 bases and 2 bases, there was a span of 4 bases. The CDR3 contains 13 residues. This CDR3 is CASSIDAQETQYF. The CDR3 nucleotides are TGTGCCAGTAGTATAGACGCACAAGAGACCCAGTACTTC.

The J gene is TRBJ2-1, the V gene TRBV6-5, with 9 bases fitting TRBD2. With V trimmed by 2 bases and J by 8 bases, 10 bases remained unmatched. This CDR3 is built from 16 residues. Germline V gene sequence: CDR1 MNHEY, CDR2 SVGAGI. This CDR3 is CASSYGGPSGTYEQFF. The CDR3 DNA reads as TGTGCCAGCAGTTACGGAGGGCCTAGCGGGACCTATGAGCAGTTCTTC.

In nucleotides, the CDR3 is TGTGCCAGCAGCACTGGGACAGGGGGCACTAATGAAAAACTGTTTTTT. Translated: CASSTGTGGTNEKLFF. The chain couples TRBV5-4 to TRBJ1-4, with TRBD1 identical over 12 bases. There are 16 residues in the CDR3. V was clipped by 4 bases and J by 2 bases; unmatched bases: 3. Germline CDR1 SGHNT, CDR2 YYREEE (reference sequence).